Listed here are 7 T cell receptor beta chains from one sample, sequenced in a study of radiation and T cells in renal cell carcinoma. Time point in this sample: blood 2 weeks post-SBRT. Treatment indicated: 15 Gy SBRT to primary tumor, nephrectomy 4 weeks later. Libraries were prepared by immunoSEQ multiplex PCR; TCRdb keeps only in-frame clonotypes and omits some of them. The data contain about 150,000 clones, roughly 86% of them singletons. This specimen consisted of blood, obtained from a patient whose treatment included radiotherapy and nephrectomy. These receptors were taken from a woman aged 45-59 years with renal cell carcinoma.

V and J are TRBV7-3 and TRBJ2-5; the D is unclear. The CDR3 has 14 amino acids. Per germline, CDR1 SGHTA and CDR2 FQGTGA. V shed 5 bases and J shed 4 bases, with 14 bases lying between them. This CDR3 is CASSADVGGETQYF. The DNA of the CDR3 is TGTGCCAGCAGCGCCGATGTAGGTGGAGAGACCCAGTACTTC. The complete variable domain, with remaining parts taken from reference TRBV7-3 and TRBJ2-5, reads GAGVSQTPSNKVTEKGKYVELRCDPISGHTALYWYRQSLGQGPEFLIYFQGTGAADDSGLPNDRFFAVRPEGSVSTLKIQRTERGDSAVYLCASSADVGGETQYFGPGTRLLVL.

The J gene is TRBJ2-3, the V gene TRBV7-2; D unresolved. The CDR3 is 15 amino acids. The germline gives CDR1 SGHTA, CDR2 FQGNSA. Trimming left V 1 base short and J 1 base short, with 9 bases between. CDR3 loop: CASSLGQWGTDTQYF. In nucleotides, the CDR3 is TGTGCCAGCAGCTTAGGCCAGTGGGGCACAGATACGCAGTATTTT.

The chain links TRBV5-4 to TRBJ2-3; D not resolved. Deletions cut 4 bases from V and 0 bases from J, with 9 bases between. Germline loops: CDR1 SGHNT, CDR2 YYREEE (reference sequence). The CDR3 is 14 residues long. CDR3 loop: CASSRFPSTDTQYF. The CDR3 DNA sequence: TGTGCCAGCAGCCGATTCCCTAGCACAGATACGCAGTATTTT.

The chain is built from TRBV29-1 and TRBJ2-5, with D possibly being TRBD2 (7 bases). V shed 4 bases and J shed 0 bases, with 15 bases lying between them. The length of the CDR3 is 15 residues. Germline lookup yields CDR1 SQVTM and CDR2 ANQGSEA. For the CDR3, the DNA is TGCAGCGTTGTGGAGGGCGGGGGCAACCAAGAGACCCAGTACTTC. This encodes CSVVEGGGNQETQYF. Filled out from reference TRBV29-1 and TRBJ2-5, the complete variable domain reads SAVISQKPSRDICQRGTSLTIQCQVDSQVTMMFWYRQQPGQSLTLIATANQGSEATYESGFVIDKFPISRPNLTFSTLTVSNMSPEDSSIYLCSVVEGGGNQETQYFGPGTRLLVL.

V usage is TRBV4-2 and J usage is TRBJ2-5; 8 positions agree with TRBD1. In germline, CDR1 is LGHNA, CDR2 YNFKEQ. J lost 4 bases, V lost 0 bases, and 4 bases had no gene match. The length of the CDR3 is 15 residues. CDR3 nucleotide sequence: TGTGCCAGCAGCCAAGATCGGGGACAGGTAGAGACCCAGTACTTC. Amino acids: CASSQDRGQVETQYF.

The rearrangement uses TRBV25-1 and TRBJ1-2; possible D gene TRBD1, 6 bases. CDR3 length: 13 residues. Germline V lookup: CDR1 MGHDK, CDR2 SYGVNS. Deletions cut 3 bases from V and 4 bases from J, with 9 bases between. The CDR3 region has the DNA TGTGCCAGCAGTGATTCGACAGGCTATGGCTACACCTTC. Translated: CASSDSTGYGYTF.

The CDR3 loop is CATGRGGGPQNEQFF. The CDR3 DNA is TGTGCCACCGGACGGGGTGGGGGGCCGCAGAATGAGCAGTTCTTC. The chain is built from TRBV7-2 and TRBJ2-1, with D perhaps matching TRBD1 or TRBD2 (6 bases each). CDR1 is SGHTA and CDR2 is FQGNSA in the germline V gene. V lost 10 bases to trimming and J lost 7 bases, with 23 bases between them. The CDR3 has 15 residues.